Listed below are T cell receptor beta chains from one sample, sequenced in a study of post-analysis software for immune sequencing data. Each CDR3 protein gets one entry after TCRdb re-called the PCR reads with MiXCR. Of 750,000 to 950,000 distinct CDR3 sequences in the sample, roughly 50% are singletons; the top ten hold 4.6%. The specimen sequenced was blood. The receptors originated from a girl aged 10-17 years with multiple sclerosis. Both conserved end residues are part of each CDR3. D genes are given only for firm matches. Rows may omit the clone size; those that give it use once, few, many or a size class.

V: TRBV20-1
size: few
J: TRBJ1-2
D: -
CDR3: CSASDRNYGYTF
DNA: TGCAGTGCTTCCGACAGGAACTATGGTTACACCTTC

V: TRBV6-5
size: -
J: TRBJ2-1
D: -
CDR3: CASSFRDLGAYNEQFF
DNA: TGTGCCAGCAGCTTCAGGGATTTGGGGGCCTACAATGAGCAGTTCTTC

V: TRBV5-1
size: -
J: TRBJ2-1
D: TRBD2
CDR3: CASAQLAGNEQFF
DNA: TGCGCCAGCGCCCAACTAGCGGGCAATGAGCAGTTCTTC

V: TRBV5-1
size: -
J: TRBJ2-7
D: -
CDR3: CASSGSLDGRSYEQYF
DNA: TGCGCCAGCAGCGGCTCACTTGACGGGAGATCCTACGAGCAGTACTTC

V: TRBV2
size: -
J: TRBJ2-1
D: -
CDR3: CASSTDRSEQFF
DNA: TGTGCCAGCAGCACCGACCGGTCCGAGCAGTTCTTC

V: TRBV12-3/TRBV12-4
size: -
J: TRBJ2-3
D: -
CDR3: CASSLGPRITDTQYF
DNA: TGTGCCAGCAGTTTAGGTCCGAGAATCACAGATACGCAGTATTTT

V: TRBV12-3/TRBV12-4
size: -
J: TRBJ2-7
D: TRBD2
CDR3: CASSPLERGSYEQYF
DNA: TGTGCCAGCAGTCCCCTCGAGCGGGGCTCCTACGAGCAGTACTTC

V: TRBV18
size: -
J: TRBJ2-7
D: -
CDR3: CASSHPGSPDEQYF
DNA: TGTGCCAGCTCACATCCAGGTTCCCCGGACGAGCAGTACTTC

V: TRBV29-1
size: -
J: TRBJ1-4
D: TRBD1
CDR3: CSVQQGDLEKLFF
DNA: TGCAGCGTCCAACAGGGGGACCTGGAAAAACTGTTTTTT

V: TRBV29-1
size: few
J: TRBJ1-4
D: TRBD1
CDR3: CSVAGTGEKLFF
DNA: TGCAGCGTTGCTGGGACAGGTGAAAAACTGTTTTTT

V: TRBV29-1
size: -
J: TRBJ2-1
D: -
CDR3: CSGGVSTYNEQFF
DNA: TGCAGCGGAGGAGTCTCGACCTACAATGAGCAGTTCTTC

V: TRBV7-2
size: -
J: TRBJ2-5
D: -
CDR3: CASSLGLLNEQYF
DNA: TGTGCCAGCAGCTTAGGACTTCTCAATGAGCAGTACTTC

V: TRBV7-9
size: -
J: TRBJ1-1
D: -
CDR3: CASSPPRQEVSTEAFF
DNA: TGTGCCAGCAGCCCGCCTCGACAGGAGGTGAGCACTGAAGCTTTCTTT

V: TRBV7-3
size: few
J: TRBJ2-1
D: TRBD2
CDR3: CASSSQGLAGGYEQFF
DNA: TGTGCCAGCAGCTCACAGGGACTAGCGGGAGGGTATGAGCAGTTCTTC

V: TRBV7-6
size: -
J: TRBJ2-1
D: TRBD1
CDR3: CASSLTDRPGLGEQFF
DNA: TGTGCCAGCAGCTTAACGGACAGGCCGGGTCTGGGTGAGCAGTTCTTC

V: TRBV7-3
size: -
J: TRBJ2-2
D: -
CDR3: CASSLTGGGRTGELFF
DNA: TGTGCCAGCAGCTTAACTGGAGGGGGCCGCACCGGGGAGCTGTTTTTT

V: TRBV5-1
size: -
J: TRBJ1-3
D: -
CDR3: CASSLEFGSGNTIYF
DNA: TGCGCCAGCAGCTTGGAATTCGGCTCTGGAAACACCATATATTTT

V: TRBV5-1
size: few
J: TRBJ2-3
D: -
CDR3: CASSLARVDTQYF
DNA: TGCGCCAGCAGCTTGGCCAGGGTTGATACGCAGTATTTT

V: TRBV12-3/TRBV12-4
size: -
J: TRBJ1-5
D: -
CDR3: CASSPTDSNQPQHF
DNA: TGTGCCAGCAGTCCGACGGATAGCAATCAGCCCCAGCATTTT

V: TRBV11-2
size: -
J: TRBJ2-5
D: TRBD1
CDR3: CASSWDRWQETQYF
DNA: TGTGCCAGCAGCTGGGACAGGTGGCAAGAGACCCAGTACTTC

V: TRBV12-3/TRBV12-4
size: -
J: TRBJ1-5
D: -
CDR3: CASSLGSTRGNQPQHF
DNA: TGTGCCAGCAGTTTGGGGTCGACACGAGGCAATCAGCCCCAGCATTTT

V: TRBV12-3/TRBV12-4
size: -
J: TRBJ2-4
D: -
CDR3: CASSRVPGGKNIQYF
DNA: TGTGCCAGCAGTCGGGTTCCCGGGGGCAAAAACATTCAGTACTTC

V: TRBV12-3/TRBV12-4
size: -
J: TRBJ2-3
D: TRBD2
CDR3: CASSLSGAFTDTQYF
DNA: TGTGCCAGCAGTCTTAGCGGGGCCTTCACAGATACGCAGTATTTT

V: TRBV7-3
size: -
J: TRBJ1-2
D: -
CDR3: CASYTPALSYTF
DNA: TGTGCCAGCTATACACCGGCCCTCAGCTACACCTTC

V: TRBV6-4
size: few
J: TRBJ2-3
D: -
CDR3: CASSDSEATDTQYF
DNA: TGTGCCAGCAGTGACTCGGAGGCGACAGATACGCAGTATTTT

V: TRBV7-8
size: -
J: TRBJ2-3
D: -
CDR3: CASSVSEDTQYF
DNA: TGTGCCAGCAGCGTCTCAGAAGATACGCAGTATTTT

V: TRBV13
size: -
J: TRBJ2-3
D: TRBD2
CDR3: CASSLGRLAVGTDTQYF
DNA: TGTGCCAGCAGCTTAGGGAGACTAGCGGTCGGCACAGATACGCAGTATTTT

V: TRBV12-3/TRBV12-4
size: few
J: TRBJ1-2
D: TRBD1
CDR3: CASSYRGRDGYTF
DNA: TGTGCCAGCAGTTATAGGGGGCGAGATGGCTACACCTTC

V: TRBV20-1
size: -
J: TRBJ2-1
D: TRBD2
CDR3: CSAARGAGEYNEQFF
DNA: TGCAGTGCCGCTCGTGGAGCGGGGGAGTACAATGAGCAGTTCTTC

V: TRBV2
size: -
J: TRBJ2-5
D: TRBD1
CDR3: CAIYRDREVQETQYF
DNA: TGTGCCATCTATAGGGACAGGGAGGTCCAAGAGACCCAGTACTTC

V: TRBV5-1
size: -
J: TRBJ2-3
D: -
CDR3: CASNTTDTQYF
DNA: TGCGCCAGCAATACCACAGATACGCAGTATTTT

V: TRBV12-5
size: -
J: TRBJ2-5
D: TRBD1
CDR3: CASGLAMTPGQGLQWQYF
DNA: TGTGCTAGTGGTTTGGCCATGACTCCGGGACAGGGATTACAATGGCAGTACTTC

V: TRBV20-1
size: -
J: TRBJ1-2
D: -
CDR3: CSAREEVGDYGYTF
DNA: TGCAGTGCTAGAGAGGAGGTTGGGGACTATGGCTACACCTTC

V: TRBV12-3/TRBV12-4
size: -
J: TRBJ2-7
D: TRBD1
CDR3: CASRPGQASEQYF
DNA: TGTGCCAGCAGGCCAGGACAGGCAAGCGAGCAGTACTTC

V: TRBV12-5
size: -
J: TRBJ2-7
D: TRBD2
CDR3: CASGPALAGSHEQYF
DNA: TGTGCTAGTGGTCCCGCACTAGCGGGATCCCACGAGCAGTACTTC

V: TRBV25-1
size: -
J: TRBJ1-2
D: -
CDR3: CASSLSGPSNYGCTF
DNA: TGTGCCAGCAGTCTATCCGGACCCTCTAACTATGGCTGCACCTTC

V: TRBV3-1
size: -
J: TRBJ2-3
D: -
CDR3: CASSQGGDRTDTQYF
DNA: TGTGCCAGCAGCCAAGGCGGGGACAGAACAGATACGCAGTATTTT

V: TRBV20-1
size: once
J: TRBJ2-5
D: -
CDR3: CSARDLRGSSGETQYF
DNA: TGCAGTGCTAGAGATCTTCGGGGGTCCTCTGGGGAGACCCAGTACTTC

V: TRBV12-3/TRBV12-4
size: few
J: TRBJ2-3
D: TRBD2
CDR3: CASSLNGRRSTDTQYF
DNA: TGTGCCAGCAGTTTGAACGGGAGGCGCAGCACAGATACGCAGTATTTT

V: TRBV9
size: few
J: TRBJ2-5
D: -
CDR3: CASSVALNIQETQYF
DNA: TGTGCCAGCAGCGTAGCTTTAAACATACAAGAGACCCAGTACTTC

V: TRBV6-6
size: -
J: TRBJ1-2
D: -
CDR3: CASRSREGYTF
DNA: TGTGCCAGCAGGTCACGAGAGGGCTACACCTTC

V: TRBV3-1
size: few
J: TRBJ2-7
D: -
CDR3: CASSHASELYEQYF
DNA: TGTGCCAGCAGCCATGCTAGCGAGCTCTACGAGCAGTACTTC

V: TRBV15
size: few
J: TRBJ1-4
D: TRBD1
CDR3: CATSKRGLEEEKLFF
DNA: TGTGCCACCAGCAAAAGGGGGCTCGAGGAAGAAAAACTGTTTTTT

V: TRBV3-1
size: -
J: TRBJ2-4
D: TRBD2
CDR3: CASSQELAGGKEQYF
DNA: TGTGCCAGCAGCCAAGAGCTAGCGGGGGGCAAGGAGCAGTACTTC

V: TRBV9
size: -
J: TRBJ2-1
D: -
CDR3: CASSVQSGNEQFF
DNA: TGTGCCAGCAGCGTACAATCCGGGAATGAGCAGTTCTTC